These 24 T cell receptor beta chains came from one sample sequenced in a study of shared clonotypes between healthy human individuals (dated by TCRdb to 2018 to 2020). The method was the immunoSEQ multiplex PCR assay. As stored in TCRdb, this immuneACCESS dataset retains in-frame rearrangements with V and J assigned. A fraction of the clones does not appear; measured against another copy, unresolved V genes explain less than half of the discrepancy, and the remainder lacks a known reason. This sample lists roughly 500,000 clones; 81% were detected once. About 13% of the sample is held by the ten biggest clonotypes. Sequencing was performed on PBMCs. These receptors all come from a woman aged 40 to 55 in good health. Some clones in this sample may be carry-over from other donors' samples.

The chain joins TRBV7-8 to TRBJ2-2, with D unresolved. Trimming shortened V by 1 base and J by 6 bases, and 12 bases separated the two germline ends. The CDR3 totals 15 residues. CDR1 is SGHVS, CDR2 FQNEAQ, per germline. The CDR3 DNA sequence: TGTGCCAGCAGCTTAGTAGGGTTACGAGCCGGGGAGCTGTTTTTT. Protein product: CASSLVGLRAGELFF. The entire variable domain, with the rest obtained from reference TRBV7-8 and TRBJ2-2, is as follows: GAGVSQSPRYKVAKRGQDVALRCDPISGHVSLFWYQQALGQGPEFLTYFQNEAQLDKSGLPSDRFFAERPEGSVSTLKIQRTQQEDSAVYLCASSLVGLRAGELFFGEGSRLTVL.

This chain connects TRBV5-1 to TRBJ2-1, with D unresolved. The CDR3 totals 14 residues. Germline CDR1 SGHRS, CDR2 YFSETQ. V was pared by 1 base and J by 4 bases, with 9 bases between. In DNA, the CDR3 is TGCGCCAGCAGCTTGAGCCAGATTTACAATGAGCAGTTCTTC. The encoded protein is CASSLSQIYNEQFF.

CDR3 sequence: CASSFTGGQETQYF. The CDR3 DNA reads TGCGCCAGCAGCTTCACGGGAGGGCAAGAGACCCAGTACTTC. The chain recombines TRBV5-1 with TRBJ2-5; 8 positions match TRBD2. The CDR3 consists of 14 residues. CDR1 is SGHRS and CDR2 is YFSETQ in the germline V gene. J gave up 2 bases and V 2 bases, and 2 bases lay outside the gene matches.

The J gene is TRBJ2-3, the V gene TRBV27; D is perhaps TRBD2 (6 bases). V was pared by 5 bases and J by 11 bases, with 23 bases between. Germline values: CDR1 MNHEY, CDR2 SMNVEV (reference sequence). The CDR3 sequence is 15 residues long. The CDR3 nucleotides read TGTGCCAGCAGTCGATCCCGGGACTCGTTGTCTGGGCAGTATTTT. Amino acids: CASSRSRDSLSGQYF.

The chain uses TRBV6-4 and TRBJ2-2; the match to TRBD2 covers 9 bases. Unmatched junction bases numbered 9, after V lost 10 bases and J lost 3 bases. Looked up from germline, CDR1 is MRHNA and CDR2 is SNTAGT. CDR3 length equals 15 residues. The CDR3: CANSELAGYTGELFF. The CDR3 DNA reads TGTGCCAACAGCGAACTAGCGGGTTACACCGGGGAGCTGTTTTTT.

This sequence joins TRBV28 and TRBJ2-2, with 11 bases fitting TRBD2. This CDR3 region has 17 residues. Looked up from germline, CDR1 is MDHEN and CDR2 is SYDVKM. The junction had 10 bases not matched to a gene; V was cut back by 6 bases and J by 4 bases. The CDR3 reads CASSGLSGRAVTGELFF. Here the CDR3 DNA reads TGTGCCAGCAGCGGACTTAGCGGGAGGGCCGTCACCGGGGAGCTGTTTTTT.

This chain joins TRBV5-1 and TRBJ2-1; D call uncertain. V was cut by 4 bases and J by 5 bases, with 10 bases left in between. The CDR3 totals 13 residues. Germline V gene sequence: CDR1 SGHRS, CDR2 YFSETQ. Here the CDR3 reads CASSTRRDNEQFF. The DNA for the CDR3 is TGCGCCAGCAGCACTCGGAGAGACAATGAGCAGTTCTTC.

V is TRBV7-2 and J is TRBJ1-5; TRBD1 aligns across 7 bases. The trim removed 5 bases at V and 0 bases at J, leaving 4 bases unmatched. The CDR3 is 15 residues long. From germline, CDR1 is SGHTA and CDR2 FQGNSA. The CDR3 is CASSRTGYSNQPQHF. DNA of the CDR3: TGTGCCAGCAGCCGGACAGGCTATAGCAATCAGCCCCAGCATTTT.

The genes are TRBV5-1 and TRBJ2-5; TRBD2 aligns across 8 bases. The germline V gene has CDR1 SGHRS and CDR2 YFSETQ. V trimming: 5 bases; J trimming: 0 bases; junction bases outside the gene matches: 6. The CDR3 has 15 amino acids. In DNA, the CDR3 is TGCGCCAGCAGTCCGACACTAGCGGACCAAGAGACCCAGTACTTC. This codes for CASSPTLADQETQYF.

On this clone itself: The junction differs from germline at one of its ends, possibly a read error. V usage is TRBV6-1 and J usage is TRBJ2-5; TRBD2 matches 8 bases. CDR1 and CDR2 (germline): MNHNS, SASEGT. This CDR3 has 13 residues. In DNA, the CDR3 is TGTGCCATCAGTGCGTCTAGCGGGCAGACCCAGTACTTC. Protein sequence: CAISASSGQTQYF.

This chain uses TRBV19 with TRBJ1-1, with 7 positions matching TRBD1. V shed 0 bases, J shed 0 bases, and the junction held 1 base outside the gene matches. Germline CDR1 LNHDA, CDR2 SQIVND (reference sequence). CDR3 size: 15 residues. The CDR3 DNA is TGTGCCAGTAGTATAGAGACAGGGATGAACACTGAAGCTTTCTTT. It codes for CASSIETGMNTEAFF.

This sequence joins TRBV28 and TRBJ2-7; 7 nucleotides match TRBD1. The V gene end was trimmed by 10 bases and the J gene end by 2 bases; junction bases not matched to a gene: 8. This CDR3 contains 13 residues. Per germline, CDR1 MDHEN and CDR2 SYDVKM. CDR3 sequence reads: CATWDSDTYEQYF. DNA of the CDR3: TGTGCCACATGGGACAGCGATACCTACGAGCAGTACTTC.

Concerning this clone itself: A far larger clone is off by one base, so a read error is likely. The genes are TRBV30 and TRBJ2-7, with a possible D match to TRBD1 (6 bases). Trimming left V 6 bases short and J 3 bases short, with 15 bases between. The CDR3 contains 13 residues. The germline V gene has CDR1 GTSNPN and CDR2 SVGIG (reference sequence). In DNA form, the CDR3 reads TGTGCCTGTAGTAGAGGACAGCTCTACGAGCAGTACTTC. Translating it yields CACSRGQLYEQYF.

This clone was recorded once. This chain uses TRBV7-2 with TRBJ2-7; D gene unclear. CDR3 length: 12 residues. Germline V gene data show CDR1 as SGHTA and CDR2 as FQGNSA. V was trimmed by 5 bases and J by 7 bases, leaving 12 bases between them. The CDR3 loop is CASSLGKWEQYF. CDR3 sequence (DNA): TGTGCCAGCAGCCTAGGGAAGTGGGAGCAGTACTTC. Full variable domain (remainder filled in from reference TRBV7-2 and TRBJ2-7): GAGVSQSPSNKVTEKGKDVELRCDPISGHTALYWYRQSLGQGLEFLIYFQGNSAPDKSGLPSDRFSAERTGGSVSTLTIQRTQQEDSAVYLCASSLGKWEQYFGPGTRLTVT.

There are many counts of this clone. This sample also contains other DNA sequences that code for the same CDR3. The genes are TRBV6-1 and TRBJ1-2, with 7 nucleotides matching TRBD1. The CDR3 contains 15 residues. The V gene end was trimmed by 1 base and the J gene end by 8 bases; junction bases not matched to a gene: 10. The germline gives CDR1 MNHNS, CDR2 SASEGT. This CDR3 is CASSEGWGQPPGYTF. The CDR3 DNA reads TGTGCCAGCAGTGAAGGGTGGGGACAGCCCCCCGGCTACACCTTC.

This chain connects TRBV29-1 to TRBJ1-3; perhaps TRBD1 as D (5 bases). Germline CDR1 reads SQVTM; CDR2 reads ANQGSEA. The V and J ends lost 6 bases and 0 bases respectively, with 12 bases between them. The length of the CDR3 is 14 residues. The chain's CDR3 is CSVGHPGSGNTIYF. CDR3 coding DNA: TGCAGCGTAGGACACCCCGGCTCTGGAAACACCATATATTTT.

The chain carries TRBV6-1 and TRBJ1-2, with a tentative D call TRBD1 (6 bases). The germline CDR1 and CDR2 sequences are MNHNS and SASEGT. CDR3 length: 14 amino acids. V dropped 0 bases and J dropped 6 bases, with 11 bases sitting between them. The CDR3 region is CASSEAAGEDGYTF. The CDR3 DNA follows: TGTGCCAGCAGTGAAGCGGCAGGGGAAGATGGCTACACCTTC.

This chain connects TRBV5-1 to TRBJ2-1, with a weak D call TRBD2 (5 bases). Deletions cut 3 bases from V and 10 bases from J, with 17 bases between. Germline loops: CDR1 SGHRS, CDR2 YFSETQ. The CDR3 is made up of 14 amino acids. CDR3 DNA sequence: TGCGCCAGCAGCTCCGGGAAAATAGGGAACGAGCAGTTCTTC. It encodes CASSSGKIGNEQFF.

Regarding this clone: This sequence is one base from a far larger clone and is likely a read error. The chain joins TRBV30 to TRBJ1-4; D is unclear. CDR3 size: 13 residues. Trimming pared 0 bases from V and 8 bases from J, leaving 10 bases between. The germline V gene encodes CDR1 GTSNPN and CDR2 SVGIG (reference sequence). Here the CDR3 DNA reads TGTGCCTGGAGTGTAAACAGCAGCGAAAAACTGTTTTTT. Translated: CAWSVNSSEKLFF.

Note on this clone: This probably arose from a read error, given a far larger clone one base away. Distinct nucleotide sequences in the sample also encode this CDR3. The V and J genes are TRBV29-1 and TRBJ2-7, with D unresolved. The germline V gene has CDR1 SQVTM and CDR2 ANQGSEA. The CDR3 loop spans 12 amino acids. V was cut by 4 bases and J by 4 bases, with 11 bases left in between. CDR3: CSVGSGGYEQYF. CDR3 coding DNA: TGCAGCGTTGGGAGTGGTGGGTACGAGCAGTACTTC.

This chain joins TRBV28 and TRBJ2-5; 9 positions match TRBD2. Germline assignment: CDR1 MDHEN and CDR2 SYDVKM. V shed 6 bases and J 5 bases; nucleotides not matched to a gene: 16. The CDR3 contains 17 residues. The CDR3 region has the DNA TGTGCCAGCAGCTATACTAGCGGGTCCCTTCATGCGGAGACCCAGTACTTC. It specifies CASSYTSGSLHAETQYF.

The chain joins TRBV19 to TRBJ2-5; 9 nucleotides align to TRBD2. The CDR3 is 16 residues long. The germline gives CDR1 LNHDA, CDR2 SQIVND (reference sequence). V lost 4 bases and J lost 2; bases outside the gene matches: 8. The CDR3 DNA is TGTGCCAGTAGTACGGTAGCGGGAGTCGGTCAAGAGACCCAGTACTTC. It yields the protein CASSTVAGVGQETQYF.

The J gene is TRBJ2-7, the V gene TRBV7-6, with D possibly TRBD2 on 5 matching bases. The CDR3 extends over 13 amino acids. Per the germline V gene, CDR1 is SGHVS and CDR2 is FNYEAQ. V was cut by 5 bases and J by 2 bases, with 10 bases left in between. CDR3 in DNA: TGTGCCAGCAGCCTGACTACCGCCTACGAGCAGTACTTC. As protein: CASSLTTAYEQYF.

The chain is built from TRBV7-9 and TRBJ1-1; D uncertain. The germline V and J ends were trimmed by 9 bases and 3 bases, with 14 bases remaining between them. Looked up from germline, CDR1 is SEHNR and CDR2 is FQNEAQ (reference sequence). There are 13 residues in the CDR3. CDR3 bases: TGTGCCAGTCCCCGCCCGTATGACACTGAAGCTTTCTTT. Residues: CASPRPYDTEAFF.